A single sample gave rise to the 18 T cell receptor beta chains below, sequenced in a study of CD8 T cells in Susac syndrome (dated by TCRdb to about 2019). Libraries were constructed by the immunoSEQ multiplex PCR assay. RNA was extracted using the RNeasy kit, and roughly 0.5 to 1 microgram was reverse transcribed with random hexamers. Clones were called with MiXCR by TCRdb after fastp trimmed the public reads at Q25, and only in-frame beta chains were retained. Duplicate CDR3 protein sequences are folded into a single record with the most common DNA and genes. The table for this sample lists about 140,000 distinct CDR3 sequences; around 95% of them were counted only once. The ten largest make up approximately 0.11% of the sample. Sequencing input: CD4+ T cells from PBMCs. The receptors come from a human donor with multiple sclerosis.

This clonotype was seen a single time. The chain has TRBV6-2 or TRBV6-3 and TRBJ2-1; 7 nucleotides line up with TRBD1. V lost 9 bases, J lost 4 bases, and 6 bases stayed unmatched. From germline, CDR1 is MNHEY and CDR2 SVGEGT. The CDR3 covers 13 residues. The CDR3 region is CASRQGAYNEQFF. The CDR3 DNA follows: TGTGCCAGTAGACAGGGAGCTTACAATGAGCAGTTCTTC.

DNA for the CDR3: TGCGCCAGCAGCTTGGGCCAGGCGATCTCCTACGAGCAGTACTTC. It encodes CASSLGQAISYEQYF. The V and J genes are TRBV5-1 and TRBJ2-7; unclear D gene. V was clipped by 0 bases and J by 0 bases, with 10 bases between them. This CDR3 has 15 residues. Germline V CDR1 and CDR2: SGHRS, YFSETQ.

This chain links TRBV9 with TRBJ2-1, with D uncertain. CDR1 is SGDLS and CDR2 is YYNGEE in the germline V gene. CDR3 length equals 12 residues. Trimming stripped 1 base from V and 9 bases from J, with 8 bases between. Here the CDR3 DNA reads TGTGCCAGCAGCGTAAGGGTGGGTGAGCAGTTCTTC. It encodes CASSVRVGEQFF.

The genes are TRBV3-1 and TRBJ2-5; possibly TRBD1 for D (5 bases). This CDR3 comprises 14 residues. Germline values: CDR1 LGHDT, CDR2 YNNKEL (reference sequence). V lost 3 bases to trimming and J lost 1 base, with 9 bases between them. The CDR3 sequence: CASSQDIVQETQYF. The CDR3, as DNA: TGTGCCAGCAGCCAGGACATCGTCCAAGAGACCCAGTACTTC.

V and J are TRBV30 and TRBJ2-5; D not resolved. This CDR3 spans 11 amino acids. Trimming stripped 1 base from V and 10 bases from J, with 10 bases between. The germline V gene encodes CDR1 GTSNPN and CDR2 SVGIG (reference sequence). The CDR3 DNA reads as TGTGCCTGGAGTGCCCCCTGGGACCAGTACTTC. Its translation: CAWSAPWDQYF.

This chain connects TRBV24-1 to TRBJ2-7, with D possibly TRBD1 on 6 matching bases. Trimming took off 2 bases at V and 1 base at J, with 11 bases between the two ends. The CDR3 loop spans 15 amino acids. Germline lookup yields CDR1 KGHDR and CDR2 SFDVKD. CDR3 sequence: CATSDSLGQSYEQYF. The CDR3 coding sequence is TGTGCCACCAGTGATTCGCTCGGACAGTCCTACGAGCAGTACTTC.

Written as DNA, the CDR3 is TGCAGTGCTAGAGACCTCCCCGGACTAGCGGGAGGGCGAATGCATGAGCAGTACTTC. Translation: CSARDLPGLAGGRMHEQYF. The gene calls are TRBV20-1 and TRBJ2-7; 15 nucleotides match TRBD2. CDR1 DFQATT and CDR2 SNEGSKA come from the germline V gene (reference sequence). This CDR3 is 19 amino acids long. The J segment lost 7 bases and the V segment lost 0 bases, leaving 16 bases of the junction unmatched.

V and J are TRBV6-2 or TRBV6-3 and TRBJ2-3; unclear D gene. The CDR3 is made up of 11 amino acids. The germline V gene has CDR1 MNHEY and CDR2 SVGEGT. V was shortened by 4 bases and J by 4 bases, with 3 bases between the two germline ends. Written as DNA, the CDR3 is TGTGCCAGCAGTTCATCAGATACGCAGTATTTT. Translating it yields CASSSSDTQYF.

The gene calls are TRBV7-6 and TRBJ2-3, with D tentatively TRBD2 (6 bases). Germline loops: CDR1 SGHVS, CDR2 FNYEAQ. The CDR3 totals 18 residues. Trimming removed 2 bases from V and 1 base from J, with 19 bases in between. In DNA, the CDR3 is TGTGCCAGCAGCTTATTGGGGGTTGGCGGGATGGGCACAGATACGCAGTATTTT. Its protein is CASSLLGVGGMGTDTQYF.

This clonotype has more than one count but fewer than ten. The CDR3 loop is CSAGTSWNYEQYF. The CDR3 coding sequence is TGCAGCGCCGGGACTAGCTGGAACTACGAGCAGTACTTC. The J gene is TRBJ2-7, the V gene TRBV29-1, with 9 nucleotides matching TRBD2. Germline V lookup: CDR1 SQVTM, CDR2 ANQGSEA. The CDR3 consists of 13 residues. The V and J ends lost 7 bases and 3 bases, in that order; junction bases with no gene match: 7.

This clonotype was observed once. This chain uses TRBV23-1 with TRBJ2-7, with D possibly being TRBD1 (5 bases). TRBV23-1 is flagged as an ORF with uncertain function. CDR3 length: 15 amino acids. Between the trimmed V and J ends, which lost 0 bases and 6 bases, there was a span of 15 bases. CDR3 DNA: TGCGCCAGCAGTCAATCGTTGGGGCATCCGGGCGAGCAGTACTTC. It is translated as CASSQSLGHPGEQYF.

The chain is built from TRBV27 and TRBJ2-2; 7 bases are a match to TRBD1. CDR1 MNHEY and CDR2 SMNVEV come from the germline V gene (reference sequence). This CDR3 contains 14 residues. The trim removed 3 bases at V and 5 bases at J, leaving 3 bases unmatched. This chain's CDR3 is CASSLNRGTGELFF. CDR3 DNA sequence: TGTGCCAGCAGTTTGAACAGGGGAACCGGGGAGCTGTTTTTT.

The chain recombines TRBV20-1 with TRBJ2-7; 13 bases align to TRBD2. The germline V gene has CDR1 DFQATT and CDR2 SNEGSKA (reference sequence). Trimming removed 3 bases from V and 2 bases from J; junction bases left unmatched: 22. The length of the CDR3 is 21 residues. The CDR3 DNA follows: TGCAGTGCTAGTTCACCCGGGGACCCGGGACTAGCGGGAAGGCATCCCTACGAGCAGTACTTC. Protein: CSASSPGDPGLAGRHPYEQYF.

This clonotype was recorded once. The genes are TRBV1 and TRBJ2-7; TRBD2, the table's D call, lacks a check against the DNA. TRBV1 is a listed pseudogene. The CDR3 runs 18 residues. In DNA, the CDR3 is TGCACCAGCAGCCAAGTAAGTGGGTCTAGCGCATTCTCCTACGAGCAGTACTTC. This gives the protein CTSSQVSGSSAFSYEQYF.

CDR3 nucleotide sequence: TGTGCCAGCAGCTCGGGGTTGGGCCCCACAGATACGCAGTATTTT. Translated: CASSSGLGPTDTQYF. The gene calls are TRBV5-4 and TRBJ2-3; tentatively, D is TRBD2 (5 bases). This CDR3 is 15 amino acids long. Trimming removed 3 bases at V and 2 bases at J, with 13 bases between. In germline, CDR1 is SGHNT, CDR2 YYREEE (reference sequence). Drawing the rest from reference TRBV5-4 and TRBJ2-3, the complete variable domain is ETGVTQSPTHLIKTRGQQVTLRCSSQSGHNTVSWYQQALGQGPQFIFQYYREEENGRGNFPPRFSGLQFPNYSSELNVNALELDDSALYLCASSSGLGPTDTQYFGPGTRLTVL.

This sequence joins TRBV30 and TRBJ2-5; D is undetermined. The V gene lost 3 bases and the J gene lost 1 base, with 3 bases spanning the gap. The CDR3 contains 11 residues. Looked up from germline, CDR1 is GTSNPN and CDR2 is SVGIG (reference sequence). CDR3 sequence (DNA): TGTGCCTGGAGCACCCAAGAGACCCAGTACTTC. This sequence encodes CAWSTQETQYF.

The chain employs TRBV27 and TRBJ2-1; the match to TRBD1 covers 9 bases. The germline CDR1 and CDR2 sequences are MNHEY and SMNVEV (reference sequence). The CDR3 covers 14 residues. Trimming at V came to 4 bases and at J to 7 bases, leaving 5 bases not matched to a gene. CDR3 amino acids: CASSSPGTGNEQFF. CDR3 bases: TGTGCCAGCAGTTCCCCCGGGACAGGGAATGAGCAGTTCTTC.

V is TRBV20-1 and J is TRBJ1-6, with D perhaps matching TRBD1 (5 bases). Trimming pared 0 bases from V and 4 bases from J, leaving 10 bases between. This CDR3 has 15 residues. Germline assignment: CDR1 DFQATT and CDR2 SNEGSKA (reference sequence). Here the CDR3 reads CSAREGLSYNSPLHF. The CDR3 nucleotides read TGCAGTGCTAGAGAGGGGCTAAGTTATAATTCACCCCTCCACTTT.